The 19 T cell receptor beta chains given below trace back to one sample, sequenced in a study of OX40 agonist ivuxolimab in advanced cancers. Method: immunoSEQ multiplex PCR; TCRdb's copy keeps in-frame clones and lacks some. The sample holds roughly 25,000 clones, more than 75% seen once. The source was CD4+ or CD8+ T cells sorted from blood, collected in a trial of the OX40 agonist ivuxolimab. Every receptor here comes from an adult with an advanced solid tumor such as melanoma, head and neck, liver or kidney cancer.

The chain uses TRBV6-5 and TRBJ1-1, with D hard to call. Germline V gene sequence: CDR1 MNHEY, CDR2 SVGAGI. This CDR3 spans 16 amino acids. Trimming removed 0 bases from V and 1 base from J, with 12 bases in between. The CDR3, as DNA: TGTGCCAGCAGTTACTCGATTTTTCAGCCGAACACTGAAGCTTTCTTT. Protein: CASSYSIFQPNTEAFF.

The CDR3 region is CASSRQHSSYEQYF. The CDR3 nucleotides are TGTGCCAGCAGCCGACAGCATAGCTCCTACGAGCAGTACTTC. The gene calls are TRBV6-5 and TRBJ2-5, with D possibly being TRBD1 (5 bases). Near its end, the DNA agrees better with TRBJ2-7, so the J call may be wrong. CDR3 length: 14 amino acids. Germline V gene sequence: CDR1 MNHEY, CDR2 SVGAGI.

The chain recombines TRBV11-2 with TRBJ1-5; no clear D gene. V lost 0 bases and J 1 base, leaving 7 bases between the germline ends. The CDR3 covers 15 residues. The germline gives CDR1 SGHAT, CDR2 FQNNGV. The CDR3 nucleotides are TGTGCCAGCAGCTTAGACGGGATCAGCAATCAGCCCCAGCATTTT. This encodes CASSLDGISNQPQHF.

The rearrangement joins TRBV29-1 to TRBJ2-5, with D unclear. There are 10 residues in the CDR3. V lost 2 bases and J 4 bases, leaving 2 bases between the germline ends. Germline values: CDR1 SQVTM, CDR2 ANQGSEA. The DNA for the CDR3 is TGCAGCGTTGAATTAGAGACCCAGTACTTC. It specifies CSVELETQYF.

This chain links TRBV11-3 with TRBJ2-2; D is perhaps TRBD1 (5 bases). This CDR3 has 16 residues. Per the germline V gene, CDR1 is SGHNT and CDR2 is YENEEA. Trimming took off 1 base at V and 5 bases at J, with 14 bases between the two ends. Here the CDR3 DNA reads TGTGCCAGCAGCTTAGGGACCGGTCAGGGTACCGGGGAGCTGTTTTTT. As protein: CASSLGTGQGTGELFF. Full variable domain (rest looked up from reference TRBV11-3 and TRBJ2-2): EAGVVQSPRYKIIEKKQPVAFWCNPISGHNTLYWYLQNLGQGPELLIRYENEEAVDDSQLPKDRFSAERLKGVDSTLKIQPAELGDSAVYLCASSLGTGQGTGELFFGEGSRLTVL.

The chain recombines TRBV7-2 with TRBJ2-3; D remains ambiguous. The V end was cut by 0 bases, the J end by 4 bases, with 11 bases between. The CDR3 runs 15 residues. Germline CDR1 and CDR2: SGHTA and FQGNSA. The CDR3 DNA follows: TGTGCCAGCAGCTTAGCTGGGCTAGTGTCAGATACGCAGTATTTT. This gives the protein CASSLAGLVSDTQYF.

The CDR3 here is CASSLNGEGEKLFF. The CDR3 nucleotides are TGTGCCAGCAGCTTAAACGGGGAAGGTGAAAAACTGTTTTTT. This sequence joins TRBV7-9 and TRBJ1-4; D is unresolved. The CDR3 is made up of 14 amino acids. The V gene's germline CDR1 is SEHNR and CDR2 FQNEAQ (reference sequence). The germline V and J ends were trimmed by 2 bases and 7 bases, with 11 bases remaining between them.

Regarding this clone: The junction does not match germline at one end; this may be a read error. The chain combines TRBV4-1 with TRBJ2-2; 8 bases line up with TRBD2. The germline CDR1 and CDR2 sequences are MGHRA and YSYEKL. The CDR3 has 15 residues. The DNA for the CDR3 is TGCGCCAGCAGCCAAGACGGGACTAGTGACGGGAAGCTGTTTTTT. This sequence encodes CASSQDGTSDGKLFF.

The CDR3 protein is CASSQTSSGSRQYF. CDR3 coding DNA: TGCGCCAGCAGCCAGACTTCTAGCGGGAGTCGCCAGTACTTC. The V gene is TRBV4-3, the J gene TRBJ2-5, with 10 bases matching TRBD2. Germline loops: CDR1 LGHNA, CDR2 YSLEER. The CDR3 totals 14 residues. Trimming cost V 3 bases and J 10 bases; bases outside gene matches: 8.

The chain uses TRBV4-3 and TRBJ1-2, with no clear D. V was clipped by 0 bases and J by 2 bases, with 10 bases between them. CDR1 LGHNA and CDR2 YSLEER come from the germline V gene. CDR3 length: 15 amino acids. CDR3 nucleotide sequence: TGCGCCAGCAGCCAAGATGTCCAAATCAACTATGGCTACACCTTC. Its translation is CASSQDVQINYGYTF.

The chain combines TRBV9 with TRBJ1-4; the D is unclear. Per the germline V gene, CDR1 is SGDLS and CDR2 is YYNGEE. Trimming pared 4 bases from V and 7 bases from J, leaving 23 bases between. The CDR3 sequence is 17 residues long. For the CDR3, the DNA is TGTGCCAGCAGCCCCCGGTTAGGGTCGGCAGAGGGTGAAAAACTGTTTTTT. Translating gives CASSPRLGSAEGEKLFF.

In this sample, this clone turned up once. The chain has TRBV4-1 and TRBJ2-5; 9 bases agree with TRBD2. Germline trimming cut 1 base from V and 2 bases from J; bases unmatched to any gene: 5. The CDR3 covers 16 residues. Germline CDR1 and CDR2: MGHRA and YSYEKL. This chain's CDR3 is CASSQGHSGGQETQYF. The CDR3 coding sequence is TGCGCCAGCAGCCAAGGGCATAGCGGGGGACAAGAGACCCAGTACTTC.

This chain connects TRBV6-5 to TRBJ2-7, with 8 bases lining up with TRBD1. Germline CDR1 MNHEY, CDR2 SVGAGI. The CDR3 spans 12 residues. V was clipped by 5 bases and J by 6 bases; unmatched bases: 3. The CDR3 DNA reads TGTGCCAGCAGTAGGACAGGGCGCGAGCAGTACTTC. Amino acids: CASSRTGREQYF.

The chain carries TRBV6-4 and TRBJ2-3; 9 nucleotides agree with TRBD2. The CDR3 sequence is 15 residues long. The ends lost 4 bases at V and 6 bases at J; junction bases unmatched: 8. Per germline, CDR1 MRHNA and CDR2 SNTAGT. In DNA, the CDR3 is TGTGCCAGCAGTGTGGGAGCGGGAGGTGTCGATACGCAGTATTTT. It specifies CASSVGAGGVDTQYF.

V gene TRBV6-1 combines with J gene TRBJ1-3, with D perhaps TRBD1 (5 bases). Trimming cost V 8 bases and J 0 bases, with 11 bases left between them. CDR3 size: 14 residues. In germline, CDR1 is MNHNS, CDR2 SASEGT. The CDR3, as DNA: TGTGCCAGCGGACCAGGGTTCTCTGGAAACACCATATATTTT. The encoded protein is CASGPGFSGNTIYF.

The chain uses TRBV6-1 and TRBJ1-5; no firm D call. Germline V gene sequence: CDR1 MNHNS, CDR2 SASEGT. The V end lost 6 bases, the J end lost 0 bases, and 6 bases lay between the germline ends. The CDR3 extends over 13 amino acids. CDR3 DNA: TGTGCCAGCAGAGAGTATAGCAATCAGCCCCAGCATTTT. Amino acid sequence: CASREYSNQPQHF.

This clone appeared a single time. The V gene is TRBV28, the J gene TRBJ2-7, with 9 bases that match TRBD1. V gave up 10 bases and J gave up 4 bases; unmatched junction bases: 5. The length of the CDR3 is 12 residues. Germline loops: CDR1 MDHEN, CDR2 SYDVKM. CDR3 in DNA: TGTGCCACCACAGGGGGCACGTACGAGCAGTACTTC. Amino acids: CATTGGTYEQYF.

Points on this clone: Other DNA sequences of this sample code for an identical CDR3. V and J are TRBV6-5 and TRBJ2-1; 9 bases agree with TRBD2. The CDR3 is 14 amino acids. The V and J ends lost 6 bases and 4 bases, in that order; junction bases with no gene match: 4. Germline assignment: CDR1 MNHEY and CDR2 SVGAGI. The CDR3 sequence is CASRGLALYNEQFF. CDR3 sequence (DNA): TGTGCCAGCAGAGGACTAGCGCTATACAATGAGCAGTTCTTC.

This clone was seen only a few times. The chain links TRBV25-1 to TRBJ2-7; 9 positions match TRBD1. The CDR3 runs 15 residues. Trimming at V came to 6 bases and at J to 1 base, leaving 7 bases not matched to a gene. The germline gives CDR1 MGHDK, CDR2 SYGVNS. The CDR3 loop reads CASSETGTGSYEQYF. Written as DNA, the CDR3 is TGTGCCAGCAGCGAGACCGGGACAGGGTCCTACGAGCAGTACTTC.